These T cell receptor beta chains were read from a single sample in a study of cytomegalovirus exposure and HLA in healthy donors. The assay was immunoSEQ multiplex PCR, and TCRdb's table has in-frame clones only and misses some. The sample comprises just over 25,000 clones, about 70% of which are singletons, and roughly 4.5% rests with the top ten. The sample consisted of PBMCs. The receptors here all came from a woman between 50 and 59 years old in good health and CMV-seronegative. Each CDR3 is given with its conserved first and last residue. The order of the fields is CDR3 protein, CDR3 DNA, V gene, clone size, D gene, J gene. D genes are given only for firm matches. The listing skips clone size in some rows; elsewhere it reads once, few, many or a size class.

CASSPKGQTNTEAFF	TGTGCCAGCAGCCCTAAAGGACAGACGAACACTGAAGCTTTCTTT	TRBV5-4	-	-	TRBJ1-1
CASSLMGDSGANVLTF	TGTGCCAGCAGCTTAATGGGAGACTCTGGGGCCAACGTCCTGACTTTC	TRBV7-9	once	-	TRBJ2-6
CASTIERDKGEQYF	TGTGCCAGCACCATCGAACGGGACAAGGGCGAGCAGTACTTC	TRBV6-1	-	-	TRBJ2-7
CAISPTGGNQPQHF	TGTGCCATCAGCCCGACAGGGGGCAATCAGCCCCAGCATTTT	TRBV10-3	-	TRBD1	TRBJ1-5
CASSPTGVQPQHF	TGTGCCAGCAGTCCGACAGGGGTTCAGCCCCAGCATTTT	TRBV6-1	-	TRBD1	TRBJ1-5
CSVVSTQTQYF	TGCAGCGTTGTTTCCACACAGACCCAGTACTTC	TRBV29-1	-	-	TRBJ2-5
CASTGAVEQFF	TGTGCCTCCACAGGGGCCGTAGAGCAGTTCTTC	TRBV5-6	-	TRBD1	TRBJ2-1
CASSQVLAGYEQFF	TGTGCCAGCAGCCAAGTTCTAGCCGGTTATGAGCAGTTCTTC	TRBV4-2	-	-	TRBJ2-1
CSVGADRVSEQYF	TGCAGCGTTGGCGCGGACAGGGTATCCGAGCAGTACTTC	TRBV29-1	-	TRBD1	TRBJ2-7
CASSLAGTSTDTQYF	TGTGCCAGCAGCCTGGCAGGGACTAGCACAGATACGCAGTATTTT	TRBV6-5	-	-	TRBJ2-3
CASSQQWGTGYATNEKLFF	TGCGCCAGCAGCCAACAATGGGGTACGGGGTATGCAACTAATGAAAAACTGTTTTTT	TRBV4-1	-	-	TRBJ1-4
CASVLANTQYF	TGTGCCAGCGTACTAGCGAATACGCAGTATTTT	TRBV2	-	TRBD2	TRBJ2-3
CASTRAGRPALEQYF	TGTGCCAGCACCAGAGCAGGCAGGCCCGCTTTAGAGCAGTACTTC	TRBV6-5	-	-	TRBJ2-7
CASSFFGVQTNEKLFF	TGTGCCAGCAGCTTTTTCGGGGTACAGACTAATGAAAAACTGTTTTTT	TRBV7-9	-	-	TRBJ1-4
CASSFRTSPPDEQFF	TGCGCCAGCAGCTTCCGGACTAGCCCCCCGGATGAGCAGTTCTTC	TRBV5-1	-	TRBD2	TRBJ2-1
CASSLRTGVNYGYTF	TGTGCCAGCAGCCTTAGGACAGGGGTGAACTATGGCTACACCTTC	TRBV13	-	TRBD1	TRBJ1-2
CASSLGQAVGTEAFF	TGTGCCAGCAGCTTAGGTCAGGCTGTGGGCACTGAAGCTTTCTTT	TRBV11-2	-	-	TRBJ1-1
CGHLNTEAFF	TGTGGACATTTGAACACTGAAGCTTTCTTT	TRBV5-6	-	-	TRBJ1-1
CASTGQGNIQYF	TGTGCCAGCACCGGACAGGGAAACATTCAGTACTTC	TRBV6-5	-	TRBD1	TRBJ2-4
CASSSAVESGNTIYF	TGTGCCAGCAGTTCCGCGGTGGAATCTGGAAACACCATATATTTT	TRBV28	few	-	TRBJ1-3
CASSDPGQGYTEAFF	TGTGCCAGCAGTGACCCGGGACAGGGTTACACTGAAGCTTTCTTT	TRBV25-1	-	TRBD1	TRBJ1-1
CASRVGQLMNTEAFF	TGTGCCAGCAGAGTTGGGCAGCTCATGAACACTGAAGCTTTCTTT	TRBV6-5	-	-	TRBJ1-1
CASSPGGQGNTEAFF	TGCGCCAGCAGCCCGGGGGGACAGGGGAACACTGAAGCTTTCTTT	TRBV5-1	-	TRBD1	TRBJ1-1
CASSYRNTEAFF	TGTGCCAGCAGCTACAGGAACACTGAAGCTTTCTTT	TRBV5-6	-	-	TRBJ1-1
CASSIRSYGYTF	TGTGCCAGTAGTATACGTTCCTATGGCTACACCTTC	TRBV19	-	-	TRBJ1-2
CASSYERGYNEQFF	TGTGCCAGCAGTTATGAGCGGGGGTACAATGAGCAGTTCTTC	TRBV6-5	few	TRBD2	TRBJ2-1
CATSRESQRNSPLHF	TGTGCCACCAGCAGAGAATCGCAGCGGAATTCACCCCTCCACTTT	TRBV15	few	-	TRBJ1-6
CASSQLTGAYGYTF	TGTGCCAGCAGCCAATTGACAGGGGCCTATGGCTACACCTTC	TRBV5-6	once	TRBD1	TRBJ1-2
CASRGQIGANVLTF	TGTGCCAGCAGGGGGCAGATTGGGGCCAACGTCCTGACTTTC	TRBV6-1	few	-	TRBJ2-6
CAIREGGQTMNTEAFF	TGTGCCATCAGAGAGGGTGGACAGACGATGAACACTGAAGCTTTCTTT	TRBV10-3	-	-	TRBJ1-1
CASTLSIRGEAFF	TGTGCCAGCACTTTATCTATTCGGGGAGAAGCTTTCTTT	TRBV28	few	-	TRBJ1-1
CASSSQPSAPYEQYF	TGTGCCAGCAGTTCTCAACCTAGCGCACCCTACGAGCAGTACTTC	TRBV6-5	-	-	TRBJ2-7
CASSLYGVLTEAFF	TGTGCCAGCAGTTTATACGGGGTCCTCACTGAAGCTTTCTTT	TRBV27	-	-	TRBJ1-1
CSAGRETQYF	TGCAGCGCGGGAAGAGAGACCCAGTACTTC	TRBV29-1	-	-	TRBJ2-5
CASNPDSKYQPQHF	TGTGCCAGCAACCCGGACAGTAAATATCAGCCCCAGCATTTT	TRBV28	once	-	TRBJ1-5
CASSYSRDNEQYF	TGTGCCAGCAGTTACTCCCGGGACAACGAGCAGTACTTC	TRBV6-5	-	-	TRBJ2-7
CASSLWGGITDTQYF	TGTGCCAGCAGCTTATGGGGCGGGATAACAGATACGCAGTATTTT	TRBV7-2	-	-	TRBJ2-3
CASSFGGHSGANVLTF	TGTGCCAGCAGTTTCGGGGGGCACTCTGGGGCCAACGTCCTGACTTTC	TRBV6-6	-	-	TRBJ2-6
CASSYSGDGETQYF	TGTGCCAGCAGTTACTCGGGAGACGGAGAGACCCAGTACTTC	TRBV6-5	-	-	TRBJ2-5
CASSSSGGNQPQHF	TGTGCCAGTAGTTCCTCCGGGGGGAATCAGCCCCAGCATTTT	TRBV19	-	-	TRBJ1-5
CASSLGRENSPLHF	TGTGCCAGCAGCTTGGGTAGGGAGAATTCACCCCTCCACTTT	TRBV5-6	-	-	TRBJ1-6
CASSLVGQGAEAFF	TGCGCCAGCAGCTTGGTTGGGCAGGGCGCTGAAGCTTTCTTT	TRBV5-1	-	-	TRBJ1-1
CASSLAGPYNEQFF	TGTGCCAGCAGCCTAGCGGGACCATACAATGAGCAGTTCTTC	TRBV6-5	-	TRBD2	TRBJ2-1
CASEEGTSVSYEQYF	TGCGCCAGCGAGGAAGGGACTAGCGTTTCCTACGAGCAGTACTTC	TRBV10-2	-	TRBD2	TRBJ2-7